This T cell receptor (beta chain) was profiled in a study of T-cell memory formation after mild COVID-19. Study-wide results and limits: Clones that got smaller from day 15 to 85 had even CD4/CD8, while clones growing later tipped toward CD4+.

As concerns this clonotype: Its target is not known.

MiXCR, applied by TCRdb to the 5' RACE reads, yields one record per CDR3 protein. Here the sample spans 90,000 to 120,000 distinct CDR3 sequences, about 15% being singletons. The sequenced material came from PBMCs or a T cell subset sorted from them (not recorded which). This TCR was sampled from a man aged 18-30 years who had mild COVID-19 (a few samples of this study predate the infection). Cell type and time point are not known.

As DNA, the CDR3 is TGTGCCAGCAGCGTTACAGGGGGCGCGGTGAACACTGAAGCTTTCTTT. As protein: CASSVTGGAVNTEAFF. The chain combines TRBV7-9 with TRBJ1-1; 9 bases fit TRBD1. V lost 5 bases and J lost 0; bases outside the gene matches: 7. The CDR3 is made up of 16 amino acids. Germline CDR1 and CDR2: SEHNR and FQNEAQ (reference sequence). Combining the CDR3 with reference TRBV7-9 and TRBJ1-1 gives the whole variable domain DTGVSQNPRHKITKRGQNVTFRCDPISEHNRLYWYRQTLGQGPEFLTYFQNEAQLEKSRLLSDRFSAERPKGSFSTLEIQRTEQGDSAMYLCASSVTGGAVNTEAFFGQGTRLTVV.